One and the same sample provided the 27 T cell receptor beta chains below, sequenced in a study of T cell responses to AZD1222 COVID-19 vaccine. Assay used: immunoSEQ multiplex PCR; TCRdb lists only in-frame clones, some missing. The profile shows around 65,000 clones, 70% to 90% of them singletons. Source: peripheral blood, taken 28 days after the second AZD1222 dose. The source of these receptors is an adult who received the AZD1222 COVID-19 vaccine.

The rearrangement uses TRBV5-4 and TRBJ2-3; the D gene is possibly TRBD1 (5 bases). This CDR3 has 14 amino acids. The germline CDR1 and CDR2 sequences are SGHNT and YYREEE (reference sequence). Trimming shortened V by 6 bases and J by 6 bases, and 17 bases separated the two germline ends. This CDR3 is CASNPQIGADTQYF. Here the CDR3 DNA reads TGTGCCAGCAACCCCCAAATTGGGGCCGATACGCAGTATTTT.

The CDR3 sequence: CASSSQGDEQYF. The DNA for the CDR3 is TGTGCCAGCAGTTCACAGGGGGACGAGCAGTACTTC. The J gene is TRBJ2-7, the V gene TRBV6-5, with 8 bases matching TRBD1. Unmatched junction bases numbered 1, after V lost 4 bases and J lost 5 bases. The CDR3 loop spans 12 amino acids. The germline gives CDR1 MNHEY, CDR2 SVGAGI.

This clone was observed a handful of times. V is TRBV5-4 and J is TRBJ2-5; TRBD1 matches at 10 bases. V trimming: 4 bases; J trimming: 4 bases; junction bases outside the gene matches: 4. This CDR3 region has 14 residues. CDR1 and CDR2 (germline): SGHNT, YYREEE (reference sequence). The CDR3 coding sequence is TGTGCCAGCAGCAGACAGGGGGCGACAGAGACCCAGTACTTC. The encoded protein is CASSRQGATETQYF.

V is TRBV6-5 and J is TRBJ2-7, with D possibly TRBD1 on 6 matching bases. Trimming left V 6 bases short and J 9 bases short, with 21 bases between. The CDR3 contains 14 residues. Germline V gene lookup returns CDR1 MNHEY and CDR2 SVGAGI. CDR3 region: CASSQISDRLRQYF. Written as DNA, the CDR3 is TGTGCCAGCAGCCAGATTTCCGACAGGCTGAGGCAGTACTTC.

This chain connects TRBV5-1 to TRBJ1-2; D is unclear. Trimming left V 4 bases short and J 5 bases short, with 15 bases between. Germline lookup yields CDR1 SGHRS and CDR2 YFSETQ. This CDR3 contains 14 residues. CDR3 DNA sequence: TGCGCCAGCAGCCAAGACATGGGGAAGTATGGCTACACCTTC. It is translated as CASSQDMGKYGYTF.

This chain links TRBV6-5 with TRBJ2-7; TRBD1 agrees at 9 bases. The germline V gene encodes CDR1 MNHEY and CDR2 SVGAGI. The junction had 8 bases not matched to a gene; V was cut back by 6 bases and J by 5 bases. This CDR3 contains 14 residues. The CDR3 DNA sequence: TGTGCCAGCAGAAAACCGGGACAGGGCCACGAGCAGTACTTC. It encodes CASRKPGQGHEQYF.

This chain links TRBV24-1 with TRBJ1-2, with a weak D call TRBD1 (5 bases). The length of the CDR3 is 14 residues. V gave up 3 bases and J gave up 4 bases, with 11 bases separating them. Germline V gene data show CDR1 as KGHDR and CDR2 as SFDVKD. CDR3 amino acids: CATSDRGLTYGYTF. CDR3 bases: TGTGCCACCAGTGATCGGGGACTGACCTATGGCTACACCTTC.

This chain links TRBV11-2 with TRBJ2-3; no clear D gene. Trimming left V 1 base short and J 0 bases short, with 8 bases between. Germline CDR1 and CDR2: SGHAT and FQNNGV. This CDR3 comprises 15 residues. The CDR3 spells CASSLGLPSTDTQYF. CDR3 coding DNA: TGTGCCAGCAGCTTAGGGCTCCCGAGCACAGATACGCAGTATTTT.

CDR3 bases: TGCGCCAGCAGCTTGGCGGACAGGGTAGGCAATTCACCCCTCCACTTT. It specifies CASSLADRVGNSPLHF. V and J are TRBV5-1 and TRBJ1-6; TRBD1 aligns across 8 bases. CDR1 SGHRS and CDR2 YFSETQ come from the germline V gene. With V trimmed by 0 bases and J by 7 bases, 6 bases remained unmatched. This CDR3 has 16 amino acids.

This clone was seen many times. CDR3: CASSYLTDGGEQYF. CDR3 DNA sequence: TGTGCCAGCAGTTATCTGACGGATGGGGGTGAGCAGTACTTC. V usage is TRBV6-5 and J usage is TRBJ2-7; D possibly uses TRBD1 or TRBD2 (5 bases each). CDR1 is MNHEY, CDR2 SVGAGI, per germline. The CDR3 length is 14 residues. V was cut by 3 bases and J by 7 bases, with 16 bases left in between.

This chain links TRBV4-1 with TRBJ2-3, with 7 bases fitting TRBD2. CDR3 length: 15 amino acids. The germline V gene has CDR1 MGHRA and CDR2 YSYEKL. V was clipped by 1 base and J by 7 bases; unmatched bases: 8. The CDR3 nucleotides are TGCGCCAGCAGCCAAGTGGGGGGAGGGGCCCATACGCAGTATTTT. Its protein product is CASSQVGGGAHTQYF.

The chain combines TRBV5-1 with TRBJ2-5; D is uncertain. Per the germline V gene, CDR1 is SGHRS and CDR2 is YFSETQ. The V end was cut by 0 bases, the J end by 1 base, with 7 bases between. The CDR3 has 14 amino acids. CDR3 in amino acids: CASSLENPQETQYF. As DNA, the CDR3 is TGCGCCAGCAGCTTGGAGAACCCCCAAGAGACCCAGTACTTC.

This rearrangement joins TRBV5-1 to TRBJ2-7, with unresolved D. The CDR3 sequence is 14 residues long. Per the germline V gene, CDR1 is SGHRS and CDR2 is YFSETQ. Trimming pared 1 base from V and 0 bases from J, leaving 8 bases between. The CDR3 is CASSLTVSSYEQYF. CDR3 nucleotides: TGCGCCAGCAGCTTGACTGTTAGCTCCTACGAGCAGTACTTC.

The CDR3: CASSRTGIQNYGYTF. CDR3 DNA sequence: TGCGCCAGCAGTCGGACCGGGATTCAGAACTATGGCTACACCTTC. V and J are TRBV23-1 and TRBJ1-2; D is undetermined. TRBV23-1 is flagged as an ORF with uncertain function. Trimming took off 4 bases at V and 2 bases at J, with 14 bases between the two ends. CDR3 size: 15 residues.

V is TRBV3-1 (or the pseudogene TRBV3-2) and J is TRBJ2-3, with 8 bases matching TRBD2. V shed 3 bases, J shed 0 bases, and the junction held 8 bases outside the gene matches. From germline, CDR1 is LGHDT and CDR2 YNNKEL (reference sequence). CDR3 length: 17 amino acids. CDR3 DNA sequence: TGTGCCAGCAGCCAGGGCACTAGCGGAGCTAGCACAGATACGCAGTATTTT. This gives the protein CASSQGTSGASTDTQYF.

This rearrangement joins TRBV29-1 to TRBJ2-3; 11 nucleotides align to TRBD2. The CDR3 has 19 amino acids. Germline CDR1 reads SQVTM; CDR2 reads ANQGSEA. The trim removed 7 bases at V and 4 bases at J, leaving 22 bases unmatched. The CDR3: CSAPRGDTSGGGIADTQYF. CDR3 DNA sequence: TGCAGCGCCCCTCGGGGGGATACTAGCGGGGGAGGTATCGCAGATACGCAGTATTTT.

V is TRBV5-1 and J is TRBJ2-2; D gene ambiguous. The CDR3 is made up of 13 amino acids. Trimming removed 3 bases from V and 6 bases from J, with 9 bases in between. In germline, CDR1 is SGHRS, CDR2 YFSETQ. The DNA for the CDR3 is TGCGCCAGCAGCTATTACGGGTCCGGGGAGCTGTTTTTT. This sequence encodes CASSYYGSGELFF.

This clone showed up just a few times. The chain combines TRBV7-9 with TRBJ2-5; maybe TRBD2 (5 bases). Germline V gives CDR1 SEHNR, CDR2 FQNEAQ (reference sequence). The V end was cut by 4 bases, the J end by 3 bases, with 9 bases between. This CDR3 has 13 residues. The CDR3 DNA reads as TGTGCCAGCAGCTGGGGAGCGAAAGAGACCCAGTACTTC. It translates to CASSWGAKETQYF.

This chain links TRBV12-5 with TRBJ2-2; 7 bases agree with TRBD1. Germline CDR1 is LGHNT and CDR2 is FRNRAP. After removal of 5 bases from V and 6 bases from J, the junction contained 6 bases not matched to a gene. The CDR3 runs 14 residues. CDR3 region: CASGPSDRAGELFF. CDR3 DNA sequence: TGTGCTAGTGGTCCATCAGACAGGGCCGGGGAGCTGTTTTTT.

CDR3 residues: CASSPILTSGRGSYNEQFF. The DNA of the CDR3 is TGTGCCAGCAGCCCTATTCTGACTAGCGGGAGAGGGTCCTACAATGAGCAGTTCTTC. The chain employs TRBV13 and TRBJ2-1; 12 bases align to TRBD2. The CDR3 length is 19 residues. V shed 5 bases and J 1 base; nucleotides not matched to a gene: 12. CDR1 PRHDT and CDR2 FYEKMQ come from the germline V gene (reference sequence).

J is TRBJ1-6 and V is TRBV6-5; possibly TRBD1 for D (5 bases). The germline gives CDR1 MNHEY, CDR2 SVGAGI. This CDR3 region has 15 residues. Trimming left V 5 bases short and J 6 bases short, with 14 bases between. The CDR3 DNA sequence: TGTGCCAGCAGTCCCGGGACGGCCGCTAATTCACCCCTCCACTTT. This sequence encodes CASSPGTAANSPLHF.

The genes are TRBV19 and TRBJ1-2, with 10 bases aligning to TRBD1. The CDR3 consists of 16 residues. CDR1 is LNHDA and CDR2 is SQIVND in the germline V gene (reference sequence). The V gene end was trimmed by 5 bases and the J gene end by 4 bases; junction bases not matched to a gene: 10. The CDR3 is CASSPGQGRMSYGYTF. In nucleotides, the CDR3 is TGTGCCAGTAGTCCGGGACAGGGGAGAATGAGCTATGGCTACACCTTC.

In this sample, this clone turned up a few times. The chain employs TRBV7-9 and TRBJ2-3, with D hard to call. CDR3 size: 12 residues. V gave up 5 bases and J gave up 9 bases, with 12 bases separating them. Per the germline V gene, CDR1 is SEHNR and CDR2 is FQNEAQ (reference sequence). DNA of the CDR3: TGTGCCAGCAGCGTAGACTCCCACACGCAGTATTTT. Translating it yields CASSVDSHTQYF. Variable domain in full (rest from reference TRBV7-9 and TRBJ2-3): DTGVSQNPRHKITKRGQNVTFRCDPISEHNRLYWYRQTLGQGPEFLTYFQNEAQLEKSRLLSDRFSAERPKGSFSTLEIQRTEQGDSAMYLCASSVDSHTQYFGPGTRLTVL.

In nucleotides, the CDR3 is TGTGCCAGCAGCTCGAGCCCTGCCTACAATGAGCAGTTCTTC. Protein sequence: CASSSSPAYNEQFF. The genes are TRBV11-2 and TRBJ2-1; D is unclear. Trimming took 4 bases from V and 2 from J, leaving 9 bases between them. Germline CDR1 SGHAT, CDR2 FQNNGV. The CDR3 is 14 residues long.

The genes are TRBV6-5 and TRBJ2-5, with D perhaps TRBD1 (6 bases). Germline V lookup: CDR1 MNHEY, CDR2 SVGAGI. This CDR3 has 14 amino acids. Trimming removed 0 bases at V and 3 bases at J, with 8 bases between. The CDR3 DNA reads as TGTGCCAGCAGTTACTCTTACAGGGAAGAGACCCAGTACTTC. This codes for CASSYSYREETQYF.

The CDR3, as DNA: TGTGCCTGGAGTGAAAGGATCTCTGGGGCCAACGTCCTGACTTTC. Translation: CAWSERISGANVLTF. The V call is TRBV30, the J call TRBJ2-6; D gene unclear. Trimming took 1 base from V and 0 from J, leaving 7 bases between them. The CDR3 runs to 15 residues. Germline V gene sequence: CDR1 GTSNPN, CDR2 SVGIG (reference sequence).

V usage is TRBV7-9 and J usage is TRBJ1-1; 7 positions agree with TRBD1. The V gene end was trimmed by 4 bases and the J gene end by 8 bases; junction bases not matched to a gene: 1. This CDR3 has 11 residues. CDR1 and CDR2 (germline): SEHNR, FQNEAQ (reference sequence). The CDR3: CASSSTGEAFF. The CDR3, as DNA: TGTGCCAGCAGCTCGACAGGGGAAGCTTTCTTT. The whole variable domain, filled in from reference TRBV7-9 and TRBJ1-1, reads DTGVSQNPRHKITKRGQNVTFRCDPISEHNRLYWYRQTLGQGPEFLTYFQNEAQLEKSRLLSDRFSAERPKGSFSTLEIQRTEQGDSAMYLCASSSTGEAFFGQGTRLTVV.